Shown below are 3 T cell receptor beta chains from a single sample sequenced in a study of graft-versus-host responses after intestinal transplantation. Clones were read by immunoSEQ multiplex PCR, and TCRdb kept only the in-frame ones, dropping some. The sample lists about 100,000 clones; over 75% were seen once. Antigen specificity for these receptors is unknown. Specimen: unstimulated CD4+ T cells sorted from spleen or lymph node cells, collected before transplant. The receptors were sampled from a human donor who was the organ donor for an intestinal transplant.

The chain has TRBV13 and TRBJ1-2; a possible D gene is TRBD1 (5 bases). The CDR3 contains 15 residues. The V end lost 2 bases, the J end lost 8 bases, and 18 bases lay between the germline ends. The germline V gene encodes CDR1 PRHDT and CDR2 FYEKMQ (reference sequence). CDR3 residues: CASSLLTVFWEGYTF. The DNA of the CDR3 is TGTGCCAGCAGCTTACTGACAGTTTTCTGGGAAGGCTACACCTTC.

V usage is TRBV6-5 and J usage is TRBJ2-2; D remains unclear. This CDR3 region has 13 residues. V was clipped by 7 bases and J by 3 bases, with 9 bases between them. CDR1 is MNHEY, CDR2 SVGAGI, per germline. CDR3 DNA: TGTGCCAGCAAGAGAGGAGACACCGGGGAGCTGTTTTTT. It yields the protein CASKRGDTGELFF.

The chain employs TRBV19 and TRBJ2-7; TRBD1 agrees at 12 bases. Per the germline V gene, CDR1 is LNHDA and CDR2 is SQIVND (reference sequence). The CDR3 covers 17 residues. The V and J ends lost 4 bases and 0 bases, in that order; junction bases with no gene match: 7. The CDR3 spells CASSRKPGQGASYEQYF. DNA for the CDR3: TGTGCCAGTAGTAGAAAACCGGGACAGGGGGCCTCCTACGAGCAGTACTTC. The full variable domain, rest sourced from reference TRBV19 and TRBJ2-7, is DGGITQSPKYLFRKEGQNVTLSCEQNLNHDAMYWYRQDPGQGLRLIYYSQIVNDFQKGDIAEGYSVSREKKESFPLTVTSAQKNPTAFYLCASSRKPGQGASYEQYFGPGTRLTVT.